This T cell receptor (beta chain) appears in the sequencing data of a study of T cell clusters in autoimmune cytopenias. Roughly 38,000 genome equivalents of blood DNA were amplified for TRB. CDR1 is MNHNS and CDR2 is SASEGT in the germline V gene. The CDR3 consists of 14 residues. One tube held mixed TRB-A and TRB-B primer pools for touch-down PCR. Following a re-call of the multiplex PCR reads, TCRdb has one entry per CDR3 protein and lacks DNA. Its table records 14,000 to 15,000 distinct CDR3 sequences. These sequences were also reported in another study, on T cell repertoires in aging, cancer and after chemotherapy. That report adds: In healthy donors, age-related TCR diversity loss mainly reflected lost richness.

The chain combines TRBV6-1 with TRBJ1-5; TCRdb names TRBD1, which stays unverified in the absence of DNA. The specimen sequenced was peripheral blood. This TCR derives from a human donor in good health. The CDR3 here is CASSEGGRGQPQHF.